This record covers a single TCR beta chain. The CDR3 covers 15 residues. V lost 1 base and J lost 5; bases outside the gene matches: 3. Looked up from germline, CDR1 is SGHTA and CDR2 is FQGNSA. This entry comes from a study of Graves' ophthalmopathy and Graves' hyperthyroidism. RNA transcripts provided the template for amplifying TCR beta CDR3 regions. Following a first-round RT-PCR that used HTBI primers, a second-round multiplex PCR was carried out. TCRdb processed the multiplex PCR reads anew with MiXCR; each CDR3 protein has one entry. The table shows 200,000 to 250,000 distinct CDR3 sequences, with around 30% occurring only once.

This sequence originates from a man aged 50 to 59 with Graves' ophthalmopathy. The sequencing input was peripheral blood. The V call is TRBV7-2, the J call TRBJ1-1; 11 bases align to TRBD1. CDR3 protein: CASSLVGTGGTEAFF. The CDR3 region has the DNA TGTGCCAGCAGCTTAGTTGGGACAGGGGGGACTGAAGCTTTCTTT.